This T cell receptor (beta chain) was profiled in a study of blood T cell repertoires in COVID-19. Study information: The United States, Italy and Spain were the sources of the acute and convalescent COVID-19 samples. T cells, B-cell-depleted T cells, or PBMCs supplied cDNA or gDNA.

As processed by the authors: Reference gene primer amplification gave estimated nucleated cell counts. Here immunoSEQ multiplex PCR was the method, and the copy in TCRdb shows in-frame clones only, minus some. The DNA was the basis for D and trimming; V, J and clone size are from that table. The sample contains more than 80,000 clones, over 80% of which appear only once. The TCR sequence derives from an elderly woman with active or convalescent COVID-19. Sequenced material: peripheral blood.

Here the CDR3 reads CASSIGQGGLEQYF. CDR3 DNA: TGCGCCAGCAGCATAGGACAGGGAGGGTTAGAGCAGTACTTC. V usage is TRBV5-1 and J usage is TRBJ2-7; maybe TRBD1 (8 bases). This CDR3 is 14 amino acids long. The V end was cut by 4 bases, the J end by 7 bases, with 18 bases between. Germline V gene sequence: CDR1 SGHRS, CDR2 YFSETQ.